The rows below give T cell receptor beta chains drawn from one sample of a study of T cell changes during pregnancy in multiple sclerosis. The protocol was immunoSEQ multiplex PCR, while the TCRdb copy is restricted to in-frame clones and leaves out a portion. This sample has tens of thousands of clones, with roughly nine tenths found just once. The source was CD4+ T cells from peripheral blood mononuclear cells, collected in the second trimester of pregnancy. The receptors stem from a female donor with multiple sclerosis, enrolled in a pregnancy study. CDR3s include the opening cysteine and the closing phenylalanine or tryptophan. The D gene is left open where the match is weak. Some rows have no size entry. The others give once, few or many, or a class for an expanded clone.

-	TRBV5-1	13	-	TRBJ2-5	TGCGCCAGCAGCGGGGGCCGGGGAGAGACCCAGTACTTC	CASSGGRGETQYF
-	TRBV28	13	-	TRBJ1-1	TGTGCCAGCAGTTTTAGTGAAAACACTGAAGCTTTCTTT	CASSFSENTEAFF
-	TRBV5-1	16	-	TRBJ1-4	TGCGCCAGCAGCTTGGCCGGCAGGAGGGGTAATGAAAAACTGTTTTTT	CASSLAGRRGNEKLFF
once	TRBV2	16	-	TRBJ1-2	TGTGCCAGCAGTGTACGGGGGGCCCGACCTAACTATGGCTACACCTTC	CASSVRGARPNYGYTF
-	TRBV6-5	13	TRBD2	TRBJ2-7	TGTGCCAGCGGCCGGGGGGGGAGCCACGAGCAGTACTTC	CASGRGGSHEQYF
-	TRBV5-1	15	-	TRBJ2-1	TGCGCCAGCAGCTTGGCAGGGGAAGAATACAATGAGCAGTTCTTC	CASSLAGEEYNEQFF
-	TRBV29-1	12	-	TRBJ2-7	TGCAGCGTTGGGGGGGTCAGGAGCGAGCAGTACTTC	CSVGGVRSEQYF
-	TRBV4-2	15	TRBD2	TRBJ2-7	TGTGCCAGCAGCCAAGGACTAGCGGGCCCCTACGAGCAGTACTTC	CASSQGLAGPYEQYF
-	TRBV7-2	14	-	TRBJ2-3	TGTGCCAGCAGCCCCCCGCTAGGCACAGATACGCAGTATTTT	CASSPPLGTDTQYF
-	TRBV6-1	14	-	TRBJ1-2	TGTGCCAGCAGTGTCCGGGACACGAACTATGGCTACACCTTC	CASSVRDTNYGYTF
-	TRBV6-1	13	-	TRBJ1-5	TGTGCCAGCAGTGAAGGGACGGGGCAGCCCCAGCATTTT	CASSEGTGQPQHF
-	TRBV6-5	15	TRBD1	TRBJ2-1	TGTGCCAGCAGTTACCGGGGGACAGGGGTAAATGAGCAGTTCTTC	CASSYRGTGVNEQFF
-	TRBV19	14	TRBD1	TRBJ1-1	TGTGCCAGTAGTAGGGACAGACTGAACACTGAAGCTTTCTTT	CASSRDRLNTEAFF
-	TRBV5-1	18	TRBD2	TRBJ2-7	TGCGCCAGCAGCTTGGGACTAGCGGGGGGCCCTAACCCCCTCGAGCAGTACTTC	CASSLGLAGGPNPLEQYF
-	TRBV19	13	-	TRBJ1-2	TGTGCCAGTAGACCGACAGGTACCTATGGCTACACCTTC	CASRPTGTYGYTF
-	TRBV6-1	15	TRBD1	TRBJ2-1	TGTGCCAGCAGCGGCGGACAGGGATCCTACAATGAGCAGTTCTTC	CASSGGQGSYNEQFF
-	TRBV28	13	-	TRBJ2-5	TGTGCCAGCCGAACAGGGAGTGAGGAGACCCAGTACTTC	CASRTGSEETQYF
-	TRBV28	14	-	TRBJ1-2	TGTGCCAGCAGTACCACCGGGGCTAACTATGGCTACACCTTC	CASSTTGANYGYTF
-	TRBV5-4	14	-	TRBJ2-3	TGTGCCAGCAGCTTGCGAGGAAGCACAGATACGCAGTATTTT	CASSLRGSTDTQYF
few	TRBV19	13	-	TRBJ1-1	TGTGCCAGTAGCGACAGACCGAACACTGAAGCTTTCTTT	CASSDRPNTEAFF
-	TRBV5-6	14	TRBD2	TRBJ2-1	TGTGCCAGCAGCTTGATCGGGGGGGCGAATGAGCAGTTCTTC	CASSLIGGANEQFF
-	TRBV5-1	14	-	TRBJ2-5	TGCGCCAGCAGCTCGGGACTCCTACGGGAGACCCAGTACTTC	CASSSGLLRETQYF
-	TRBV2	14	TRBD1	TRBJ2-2	TGTGCCAGCAGGGCGGGACAGGGGACCGGGGAGCTGTTTTTT	CASRAGQGTGELFF
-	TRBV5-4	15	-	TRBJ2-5	TGTGCCAGCAGCTTGGACTGGGCGATCCAAGAGACCCAGTACTTC	CASSLDWAIQETQYF